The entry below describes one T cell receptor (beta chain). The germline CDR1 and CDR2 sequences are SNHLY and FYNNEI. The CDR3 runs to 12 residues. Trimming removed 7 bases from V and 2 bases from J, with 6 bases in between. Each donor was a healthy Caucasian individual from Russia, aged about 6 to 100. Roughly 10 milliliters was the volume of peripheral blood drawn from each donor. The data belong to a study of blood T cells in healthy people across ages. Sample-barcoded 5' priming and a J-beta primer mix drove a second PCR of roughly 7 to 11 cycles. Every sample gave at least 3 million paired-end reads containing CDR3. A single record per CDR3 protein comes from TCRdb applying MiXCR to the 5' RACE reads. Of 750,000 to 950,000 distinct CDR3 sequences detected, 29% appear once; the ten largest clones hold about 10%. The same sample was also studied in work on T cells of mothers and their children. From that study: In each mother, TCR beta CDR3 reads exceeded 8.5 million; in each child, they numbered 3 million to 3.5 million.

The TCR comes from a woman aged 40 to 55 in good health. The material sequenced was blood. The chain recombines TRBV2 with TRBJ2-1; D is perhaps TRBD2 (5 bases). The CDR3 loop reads CASTGAYNEQFF. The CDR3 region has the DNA TGTGCCAGCACCGGGGCCTACAATGAGCAGTTCTTC. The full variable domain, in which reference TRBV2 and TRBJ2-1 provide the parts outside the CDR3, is EPEVTQTPSHQVTQMGQEVILRCVPISNHLYFYWYRQILGQKVEFLVSFYNNEISEKSEIFDDQFSVERPDGSNFTLKIRSTKLEDSAMYFCASTGAYNEQFFGPGTRLTVL.